Detailed here is one T cell receptor beta chain. Unique molecular identifiers were added to individual cDNA molecules. TCRdb recomputed calls from the 5' RACE reads with MiXCR, one row per CDR3 protein. This sample has about 59,000 distinct CDR3 sequences; roughly 13% occur once, and the top ten carry about 9.3%. This record belongs to a study of early T cells in non-severe SARS-CoV-2 infection. Overall study context: Sequencing was performed on bulk RNA from unsorted whole blood, leaving chains unpaired.

The length of the CDR3 is 13 residues. The TCR was taken from an adult who was a healthcare worker with PCR-confirmed SARS-CoV-2 infection or an uninfected control (not recorded which). The material was whole blood, obtained at baseline. This chain links TRBV21-1 with TRBJ2-1. TRBV21-1 is described as a pseudogene. The CDR3 DNA is TGTGCCAGCAGCAAAGCGCGAGGCAATGAGCAGTTCTTC. Encoded protein: CASSKARGNEQFF.